The 27 T cell receptor beta chains reported below all come from one sample, sequenced in a study of blood T cell repertoires in COVID-19. Sequenced by immunoSEQ multiplex PCR; TCRdb stores in-frame clones only, minus some. This sample has under 200,000 clones, with less than 90% found just once. The sample was peripheral blood. The receptor source for this set is a man in his late teens or twenties with active or convalescent COVID-19.

This clone was found once. The chain uses TRBV6-1 and TRBJ2-5; tentatively, D is TRBD2 (6 bases). The CDR3 contains 14 residues. The germline V gene has CDR1 MNHNS and CDR2 SASEGT. Between the trimmed V and J ends, which lost 2 bases and 4 bases, there was a span of 11 bases. CDR3 in DNA: TGTGCCAGCAGTGAATCGGGGGAGGTAGAGACCCAGTACTTC. Translation: CASSESGEVETQYF.

The chain combines TRBV6-5 with TRBJ2-7; 7 nucleotides match TRBD2. The length of the CDR3 is 15 residues. The V and J ends lost 4 bases and 4 bases, in that order; junction bases with no gene match: 10. Germline loops: CDR1 MNHEY, CDR2 SVGAGI. CDR3 region: CASSSPGTTNYEQYF. In nucleotides, the CDR3 is TGTGCCAGCAGTTCCCCCGGGACTACGAATTACGAGCAGTACTTC.

The gene calls are TRBV5-6 and TRBJ2-7; TRBD2 is a possible D gene (6 bases). This CDR3 has 13 residues. Looked up from germline, CDR1 is SGHDT and CDR2 is YYEEEE. V lost 4 bases, J lost 1 base, and 9 bases lay in between. In DNA form, the CDR3 reads TGTGCCAGCAGCGCGGGGCGTTCCTACGAGCAGTACTTC. Protein product: CASSAGRSYEQYF.

The chain employs TRBV4-2 and TRBJ1-1; no reliable D call. The germline CDR1 and CDR2 sequences are LGHNA and YNFKEQ. This CDR3 comprises 16 residues. Trimming took off 0 bases at V and 1 base at J, with 12 bases between the two ends. CDR3 sequence reads: CASSQDLRQANTEAFF. The CDR3 DNA reads TGTGCCAGCAGCCAAGATCTGCGCCAGGCGAACACTGAAGCTTTCTTT.

The V call is TRBV19, the J call TRBJ1-6; D not resolved. The ends were cut back, 5 bases at V and 16 bases at J, with 15 bases in the middle. Germline V lookup: CDR1 LNHDA, CDR2 SQIVND (reference sequence). This CDR3 has 12 amino acids. In DNA form, the CDR3 reads TGTGCCAGTAGTCTACCCGGCGGGGAGCTCCACTTT. It yields the protein CASSLPGGELHF.

The chain is built from TRBV3-1 (or the pseudogene TRBV3-2) and TRBJ2-5; maybe TRBD1 (7 bases). This CDR3 is 17 amino acids long. V gave up 0 bases and J gave up 4 bases, with 18 bases separating them. The germline V gene has CDR1 LGHDT and CDR2 YNNKEL (reference sequence). CDR3 residues: CASSQDKEGAARETQYF. The DNA for the CDR3 is TGTGCCAGCAGCCAAGATAAGGAGGGGGCGGCGCGAGAGACCCAGTACTTC.

The V call is TRBV7-9, the J call TRBJ1-2; tentative D call: TRBD1 (6 bases). Trimming cost V 5 bases and J 0 bases, with 13 bases left between them. The CDR3 is 15 residues long. The germline V gene encodes CDR1 SEHNR and CDR2 FQNEAQ (reference sequence). This chain's CDR3 is CASSRTGTANYGYTF. The CDR3 DNA is TGTGCCAGCAGCCGTACAGGGACCGCTAACTATGGCTACACCTTC.

This clone was recorded only once. The chain joins TRBV3-1 (or the pseudogene TRBV3-2) to TRBJ2-7; a possible D gene is TRBD2 (5 bases). Germline V gene lookup returns CDR1 LGHDT and CDR2 YNNKEL (reference sequence). The length of the CDR3 is 16 residues. V was trimmed by 4 bases and J by 3 bases, leaving 19 bases between them. The CDR3 loop reads CASSPNLEGYIYEQYF. CDR3 nucleotide sequence: TGTGCCAGCAGCCCTAACCTCGAGGGTTACATCTACGAGCAGTACTTC.

This clone was seen just once. V is TRBV7-9 and J is TRBJ1-2, with D perhaps TRBD1 (6 bases). This CDR3 contains 16 residues. V lost 2 bases and J lost 5, with 18 bases in between. Germline V gives CDR1 SEHNR, CDR2 FQNEAQ (reference sequence). In DNA, the CDR3 is TGTGCCAGCAGCTTATCCCGGCCAGGGGATGGGTATGGCTACACCTTC. It translates to CASSLSRPGDGYGYTF.

The V and J genes are TRBV5-1 and TRBJ2-1, with 10 bases identical to TRBD1. This CDR3 region has 14 residues. V lost 1 base to trimming and J lost 9 bases; unmatched junction nucleotides: 4. Germline V gene sequence: CDR1 SGHRS, CDR2 YFSETQ. CDR3 nucleotide sequence: TGCGCCAGCAGCTTGCCGACAGGGGGCTTTGAGCAGTTCTTC. This codes for CASSLPTGGFEQFF.

This clone was seen just once. The J gene is TRBJ1-1, the V gene TRBV3-1 (or the pseudogene TRBV3-2); 7 bases match TRBD1. CDR3 length: 18 residues. V lost 0 bases and J lost 0; bases outside the gene matches: 10. Germline V gives CDR1 LGHDT, CDR2 YNNKEL (reference sequence). In DNA form, the CDR3 reads TGTGCCAGCAGCCAAGAAATGGGCAGGGGGGAGATGAACACTGAAGCTTTCTTT. Residues: CASSQEMGRGEMNTEAFF.

The gene calls are TRBV5-1 and TRBJ1-5, with D uncertain. From germline, CDR1 is SGHRS and CDR2 YFSETQ. V was clipped by 0 bases and J by 1 base, with 14 bases between them. The CDR3 is made up of 17 amino acids. As DNA, the CDR3 is TGCGCCAGCAGCTTGGTACCGACGACATACAGCAATCAGCCCCAGCATTTT. It translates to CASSLVPTTYSNQPQHF.

This clone was observed a few times. The chain links TRBV7-9 to TRBJ2-7; 7 positions agree with TRBD1. Germline CDR1 SEHNR, CDR2 FQNEAQ (reference sequence). This CDR3 contains 15 residues. V gave up 5 bases and J gave up 2 bases; unmatched junction bases: 9. The chain's CDR3 is CASSTRQGGAYEQYF. The CDR3 DNA reads TGTGCCAGCAGCACAAGACAGGGCGGAGCCTACGAGCAGTACTTC.

The chain has TRBV7-3 and TRBJ2-2; TRBD1 aligns across 9 bases. The CDR3 is 17 amino acids. Germline CDR1 reads SGHTA; CDR2 reads FQGTGA. The trim removed 5 bases at V and 7 bases at J, leaving 14 bases unmatched. The CDR3: CASSRNAGTGSSGELFF. The CDR3 bases are TGTGCCAGCAGCCGAAACGCCGGGACAGGGTCCAGCGGGGAGCTGTTTTTT.

The J gene is TRBJ1-1, the V gene TRBV6-6; D is uncertain. Germline CDR1 is MNHNY and CDR2 is SVGAGI (reference sequence). Trimming took off 7 bases at V and 3 bases at J, with 15 bases between the two ends. The CDR3 covers 14 residues. In DNA, the CDR3 is TGTGCCAGCAAAACGTCCCGAGAGGACACTGAAGCTTTCTTT. It is translated as CASKTSREDTEAFF.

The genes are TRBV7-2 and TRBJ2-7, with 11 nucleotides matching TRBD1. The V and J ends lost 5 bases and 1 base, in that order; junction bases with no gene match: 10. Germline CDR1 and CDR2: SGHTA and FQGNSA. CDR3 length equals 17 residues. This chain's CDR3 is CASSRSLGTGGSYEQYF. DNA for the CDR3: TGTGCCAGCAGCCGGTCCCTCGGGACAGGGGGTTCCTACGAGCAGTACTTC.

CDR3 sequence reads: CASSSPNNMPQHF. CDR3 nucleotide sequence: TGTGCCAGCAGTTCCCCTAATAATATGCCCCAGCATTTT. The chain is built from TRBV28 and TRBJ1-5, with D hard to call. This CDR3 has 13 amino acids. The V gene's germline CDR1 is MDHEN and CDR2 SYDVKM. Trimming shortened V by 4 bases and J by 9 bases, and 13 bases separated the two germline ends.

V gene TRBV5-1 combines with J gene TRBJ2-3; TRBD2 aligns across 7 bases. Per germline, CDR1 SGHRS and CDR2 YFSETQ. V shed 4 bases and J 0 bases; nucleotides not matched to a gene: 5. The CDR3 totals 15 residues. In nucleotides, the CDR3 is TGCGCCAGCAGCCTGCGGGAGCGGAGCACAGATACGCAGTATTTT. Protein sequence: CASSLRERSTDTQYF. Full variable domain (remainder filled in from reference TRBV5-1 and TRBJ2-3): KAGVTQTPRYLIKTRGQQVTLSCSPISGHRSVSWYQQTPGQGLQFLFEYFSETQRNKGNFPGRFSGRQFSNSRSEMNVSTLELGDSALYLCASSLRERSTDTQYFGPGTRLTVL.

This chain joins TRBV19 and TRBJ1-2; 7 nucleotides match TRBD1. CDR1 and CDR2 from the germline V gene are LNHDA and SQIVND (reference sequence). The CDR3 loop spans 17 amino acids. V lost 3 bases and J lost 0; bases outside the gene matches: 10. This chain's CDR3 is CASSIGRGGLANYGYTF. The CDR3 region has the DNA TGTGCCAGTAGTATCGGCCGAGGGGGCTTAGCTAACTATGGCTACACCTTC.

V is TRBV5-8 and J is TRBJ2-3; D gene unclear. Between the trimmed V and J ends, which lost 2 bases and 1 base, there was a span of 5 bases. CDR1 and CDR2 (germline): SGHTS, YDEGEE. There are 13 residues in the CDR3. DNA of the CDR3: TGTGCCAGCAGCTTCTACGGCACAGATACGCAGTATTTT. Its translation: CASSFYGTDTQYF. Based on the CDR3 plus reference TRBV5-8 and TRBJ2-3, the full variable domain is EAGVTQSPTHLIKTRGQQATLRCSPISGHTSVYWYQQALGLGLQFLLWYDEGEERNRGNFPPRFSGRQFPNYSSELNVNALELEDSALYLCASSFYGTDTQYFGPGTRLTVL.

The chain uses TRBV11-2 and TRBJ2-5; 8 bases align to TRBD2. The trim removed 5 bases at V and 5 bases at J, leaving 7 bases unmatched. The germline gives CDR1 SGHAT, CDR2 FQNNGV. The CDR3 spans 14 residues. CDR3 sequence: CASSAGTRGETQYF. The DNA for the CDR3 is TGTGCCAGCAGCGCCGGGACTAGGGGGGAGACCCAGTACTTC.

The rearrangement uses TRBV6-6 and TRBJ2-3; tentative D call: TRBD2 (5 bases). CDR1 is MNHNY and CDR2 is SVGAGI in the germline V gene (reference sequence). Trimming shortened V by 2 bases and J by 0 bases, and 12 bases separated the two germline ends. There are 16 residues in the CDR3. CDR3 in amino acids: CASSYNRGSSTDTQYF. CDR3 nucleotide sequence: TGTGCCAGCAGTTACAACCGGGGTTCTAGCACAGATACGCAGTATTTT.

This clone showed up just a few times. The chain employs TRBV29-1 and TRBJ1-2; 7 bases are shared with TRBD1. The CDR3 has 12 residues. The J segment lost 2 bases and the V segment lost 6 bases, leaving 3 bases of the junction unmatched. CDR1 is SQVTM, CDR2 ANQGSEA, per germline. The CDR3 nucleotides read TGCAGCGTAACAGGGGTGAACTATGGCTACACCTTC. It is translated as CSVTGVNYGYTF. The variable domain in full, with the rest retrieved from reference TRBV29-1 and TRBJ1-2, is SAVISQKPSRDICQRGTSLTIQCQVDSQVTMMFWYRQQPGQSLTLIATANQGSEATYESGFVIDKFPISRPNLTFSTLTVSNMSPEDSSIYLCSVTGVNYGYTFGSGTRLTVV.

The rearrangement links TRBV25-1 to TRBJ1-2, with D uncertain. The V end was cut by 2 bases, the J end by 7 bases, with 11 bases between. CDR1 and CDR2 (germline): MGHDK, SYGVNS. There are 13 residues in the CDR3. The chain's CDR3 is CASSEPGWSGYTF. Here the CDR3 DNA reads TGTGCCAGCAGTGAACCGGGGTGGTCTGGCTACACCTTC.

The chain uses TRBV7-2 and TRBJ2-7; a weak D match, TRBD1 (6 bases). CDR3 size: 15 residues. Per germline, CDR1 SGHTA and CDR2 FQGNSA. V lost 2 bases and J lost 7, with 18 bases in between. The CDR3 DNA reads as TGTGCCAGCAGCTTATCGGGACACAAAGAGGAAGAGCAGTACTTC. Protein: CASSLSGHKEEEQYF.

This chain links TRBV15 with TRBJ1-4; D gene unclear. Germline-derived CDR1 and CDR2 are LNHNV and YYDKDF (reference sequence). The CDR3 loop spans 13 amino acids. V was trimmed by 9 bases and J by 7 bases, leaving 15 bases between them. As DNA, the CDR3 is TGTGCCACAAGCGTGAGGGTGGGTGAAAAACTGTTTTTT. The encoded protein is CATSVRVGEKLFF.

The chain employs TRBV11-2 and TRBJ2-7; 14 positions match TRBD2. With 1 base clipped from V and 6 bases from J, the junction kept 8 bases outside the gene matches. Per germline, CDR1 SGHAT and CDR2 FQNNGV. The CDR3 consists of 17 residues. The CDR3 DNA reads TGTGCCAGCAGCTTAGGCCCGGGACTAGCGGGAGATCGCGAGCAGTACTTC. Its protein product is CASSLGPGLAGDREQYF.